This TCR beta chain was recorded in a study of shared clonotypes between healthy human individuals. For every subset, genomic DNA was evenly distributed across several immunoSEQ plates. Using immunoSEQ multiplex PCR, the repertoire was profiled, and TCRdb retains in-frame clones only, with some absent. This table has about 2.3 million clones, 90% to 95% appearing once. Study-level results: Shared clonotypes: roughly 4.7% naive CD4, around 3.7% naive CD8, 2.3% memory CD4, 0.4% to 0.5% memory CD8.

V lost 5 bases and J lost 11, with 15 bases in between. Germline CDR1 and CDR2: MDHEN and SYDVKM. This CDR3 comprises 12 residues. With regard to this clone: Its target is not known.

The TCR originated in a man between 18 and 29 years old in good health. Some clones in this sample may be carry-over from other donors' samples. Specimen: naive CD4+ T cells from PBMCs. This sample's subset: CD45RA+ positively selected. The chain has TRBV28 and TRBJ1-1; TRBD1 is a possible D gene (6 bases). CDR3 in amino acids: CASSLPGAAAFF. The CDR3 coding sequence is TGTGCCAGCAGTCTTCCGGGGGCAGCGGCTTTCTTT.